This TCR beta chain is from a study of T cells in Graves' hyperthyroidism and ophthalmopathy. This clonotype occurred many times. Amplified TCR beta CDR3 regions derived from RNA transcripts. Using the HTBI primer set, a first-round RT-PCR was run on the TCR CDR3. MiXCR, run by TCRdb on the multiplex PCR reads, gives a single entry per CDR3 protein. The sample includes roughly 600,000 distinct CDR3 sequences, approximately 15% of them seen just once. The study included ophthalmopathy patients with Clinical Activity Score at least 3, NOSPECS grade at least 4 and duration under 3 months. The clonotype comes from a woman aged 50 to 60 with Graves' ophthalmopathy. Sequencing used blood.

The CDR3 DNA sequence: TGTGCCAGCAGCTTACTCTTCGGCAGGGCCGATCTGAACACTGAAGCTTTCTTT. It codes for CASSLLFGRADLNTEAFF. The chain recombines TRBV7-2 with TRBJ1-1, with a weak D call TRBD1 (5 bases). The CDR3 is 18 residues long. Per germline, CDR1 SGHTA and CDR2 FQGNSA. The V end lost 2 bases, the J end lost 0 bases, and 19 bases lay between the germline ends.